The present TCR beta chain was sequenced within a study of identical twins. Study observations and caveats: Carriage of fewer insertions was seen in abundant cord blood beta clonotypes, whereas memory repertoires showed none. Low generation probability was overrepresented in out-of-frame alpha sequences shared by twins.

With respect to this clonotype: What it binds is not known.

Addition of a universal primer site occurred through template switching, and cDNA carried unique molecular identifiers. TCRdb passed the 5' RACE reads through MiXCR, listing each CDR3 protein once. Here the sample spans 400,000 to 650,000 distinct CDR3 sequences, less than 25% being singletons. The CDR3 is 14 amino acids. The trim removed 3 bases at V and 4 bases at J, leaving 4 bases unmatched. Per the germline V gene, CDR1 is LGHNA and CDR2 is YSLEER. Another study also made use of these data, one on T cells expressing NK-cell markers. That work adds: Of the CD8+ T cell pool in over 5 donors, about 1.0-7.0% was accounted for by dominant NKG2C+ clonotypes.

Sequenced material: CD4+ T cells sorted from blood. The sequence came from a woman aged 18-35 years in good health. The genes are TRBV4-3 and TRBJ1-1, with TRBD1 matching 8 bases. The CDR3 DNA reads as TGCGCCAGCAGCCAGGAACAGGGGGGCACTGAAGCTTTCTTT. It yields the protein CASSQEQGGTEAFF.